This T cell receptor beta chain was identified during a study of T cell repertoires in cytomegalovirus infection (dated by TCRdb to between 2018 and 2021). Turning to the overall study: Because public TCR beta signatures pointed to carriage of CMV infection together with the matching HLA type, the HLA type of each donor mattered for the analysis. Results the study describes overall, beyond this receptor: The ex vivo response was dominated by HLA-C-restricted CMV-specific TCR beta clonotypes, and the single most frequent clonotype in two of eight donors was supplied by these HLA-C-restricted clonotypes. In both this cohort and an independent roughly 350-donor cohort, the cumulative frequency of public TCR beta family members distinguished carriers of CMV infection plus the relevant HLA type.

This clonotype was seen ten or more times. What antigen it recognizes has not been identified. No much larger clone is present one base from it, and per-base qualities are unavailable. The sequencer listed for this sample is Illumina HiSeq 1500. TCRdb reanalyzed the raw reads on its own, using fastp at Q25 for trimming and MiXCR for clone calling, and kept in-frame beta chains. A single entry per CDR3 protein holds the most common genes and DNA from its merged rows. The sample contains 150,000 to 200,000 distinct CDR3 sequences, under 30% of them found a single time. Approximately 31% of the sample comes from the top ten. Sequencing was performed on PBMCs. The TCR originated in a human donor in good health (CMV status not recorded). Some clones in this sample may be carry-over from other donors' samples.

In nucleotides, the sequence is TGTGCCAGCAGCTACGAGGGGCACAGTGGAGTCTATGGCTACACCTTC. Translated, this gives CASSYEGHSGVYGYTF. The receptor chain draws on TRBV7-9 and TRBJ1-2; a tentative D call is TRBD1 (5 bases match). At the junction V is shortened by 4 bases and J by 4 bases, with 19 bases in between. There are 16 amino acids in the CDR3, from cysteine to phenylalanine inclusive. Only CDR3 DNA remains: 48 bases, in frame from the first base. The germline V gene (reference sequence) sets CDR1 to SEHNR and CDR2 to FQNEAQ.